This T cell receptor (beta chain) was documented in a study of cytomegalovirus exposure and HLA in healthy donors. Here immunoSEQ multiplex PCR was the method, and the copy in TCRdb shows in-frame clones only, minus some. There are around 220,000 clones in the sample; roughly 88% occur only once, and over 12% lies in the top ten. J gave up 4 bases and V 3 bases, and 5 bases lay outside the gene matches. The CDR3 runs 14 residues. Germline V lookup: CDR1 MNHEY, CDR2 SMNVEV (reference sequence). Sequencing input: PBMCs. The clonotype was recovered from a woman in her twenties or thirties in good health and CMV-seropositive. The genes are TRBV27 and TRBJ2-7; 8 nucleotides line up with TRBD1. The CDR3 coding sequence is TGTGCCAGCAGTTTCCGGACAGGGTCTTACGAGCAGTACTTC. Its protein product is CASSFRTGSYEQYF.